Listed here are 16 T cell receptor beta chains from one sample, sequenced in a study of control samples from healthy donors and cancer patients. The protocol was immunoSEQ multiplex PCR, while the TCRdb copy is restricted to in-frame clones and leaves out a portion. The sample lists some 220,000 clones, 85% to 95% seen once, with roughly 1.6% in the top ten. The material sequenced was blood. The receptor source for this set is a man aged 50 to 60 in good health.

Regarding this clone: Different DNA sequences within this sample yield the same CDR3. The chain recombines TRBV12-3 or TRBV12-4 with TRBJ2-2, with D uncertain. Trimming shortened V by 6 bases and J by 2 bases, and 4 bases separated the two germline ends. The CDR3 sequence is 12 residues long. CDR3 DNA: TGTGCCAGCAGGATTAACACCGGGGAGCTGTTTTTT. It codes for CASRINTGELFF.

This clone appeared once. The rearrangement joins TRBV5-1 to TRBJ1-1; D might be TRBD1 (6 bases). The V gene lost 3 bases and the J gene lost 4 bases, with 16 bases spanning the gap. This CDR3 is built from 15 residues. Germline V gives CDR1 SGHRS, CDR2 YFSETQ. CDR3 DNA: TGCGCCAGCAGCTCGAGACCGGGGGCGATCACTGAAGCTTTCTTT. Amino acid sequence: CASSSRPGAITEAFF. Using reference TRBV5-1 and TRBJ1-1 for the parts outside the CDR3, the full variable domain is KAGVTQTPRYLIKTRGQQVTLSCSPISGHRSVSWYQQTPGQGLQFLFEYFSETQRNKGNFPGRFSGRQFSNSRSEMNVSTLELGDSALYLCASSSRPGAITEAFFGQGTRLTVV.

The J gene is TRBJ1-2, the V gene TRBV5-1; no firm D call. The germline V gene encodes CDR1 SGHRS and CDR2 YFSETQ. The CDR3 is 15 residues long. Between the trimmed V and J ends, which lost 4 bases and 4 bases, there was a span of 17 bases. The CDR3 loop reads CASSPSVFAPYGYTF. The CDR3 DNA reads TGCGCCAGCAGCCCGTCAGTATTTGCCCCCTATGGCTACACCTTC.

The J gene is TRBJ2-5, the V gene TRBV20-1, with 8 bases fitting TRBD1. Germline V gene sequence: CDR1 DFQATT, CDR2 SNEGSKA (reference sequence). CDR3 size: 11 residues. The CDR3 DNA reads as TGCAGCGCGGACAGGGAAGAGACCCAGTACTTC. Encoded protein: CSADREETQYF.

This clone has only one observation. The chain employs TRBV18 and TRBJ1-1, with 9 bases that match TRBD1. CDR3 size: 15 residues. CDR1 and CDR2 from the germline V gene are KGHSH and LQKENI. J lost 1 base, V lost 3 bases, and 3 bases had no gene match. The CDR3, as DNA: TGTGCCAGCTCACCCGGGACAGGGCCGAACACTGAAGCTTTCTTT. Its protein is CASSPGTGPNTEAFF.

The CDR3 loop is CASLRQGQMNTEAFF. The CDR3 bases are TGCGCCAGCCTACGACAGGGGCAAATGAACACTGAAGCTTTCTTT. The chain has TRBV5-1 and TRBJ1-1, with TRBD1 identical over 8 bases. From germline, CDR1 is SGHRS and CDR2 YFSETQ. The CDR3 contains 15 residues. V shed 7 bases and J 0 bases; nucleotides not matched to a gene: 8.

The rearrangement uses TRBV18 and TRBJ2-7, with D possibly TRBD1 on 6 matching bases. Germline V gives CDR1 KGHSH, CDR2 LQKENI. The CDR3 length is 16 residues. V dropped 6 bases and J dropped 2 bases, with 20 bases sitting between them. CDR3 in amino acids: CASSRGAGTSPYEQYF. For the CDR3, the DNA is TGTGCCAGCTCCCGTGGAGCCGGGACATCACCCTACGAGCAGTACTTC.

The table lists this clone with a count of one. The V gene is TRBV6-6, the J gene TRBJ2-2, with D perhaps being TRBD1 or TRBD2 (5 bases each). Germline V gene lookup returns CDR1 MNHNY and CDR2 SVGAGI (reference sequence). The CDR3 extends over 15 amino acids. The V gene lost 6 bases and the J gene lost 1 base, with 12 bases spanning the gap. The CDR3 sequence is CASRDGTQNTGELFF. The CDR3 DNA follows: TGTGCCAGCAGGGACGGGACCCAGAACACCGGGGAGCTGTTTTTT.

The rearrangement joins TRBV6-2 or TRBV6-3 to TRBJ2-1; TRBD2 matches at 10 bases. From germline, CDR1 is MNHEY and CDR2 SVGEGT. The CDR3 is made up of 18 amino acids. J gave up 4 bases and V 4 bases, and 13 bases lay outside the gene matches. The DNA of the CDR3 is TGTGCCAGCAGTTTCTATAGCGGGGGGCCCAAGTATTACAATGAGCAGTTCTTC. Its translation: CASSFYSGGPKYYNEQFF.

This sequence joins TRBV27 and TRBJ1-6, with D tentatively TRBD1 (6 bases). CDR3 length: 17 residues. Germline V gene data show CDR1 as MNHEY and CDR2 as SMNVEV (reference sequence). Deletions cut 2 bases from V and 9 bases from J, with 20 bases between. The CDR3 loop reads CASSLPPRQVPSSPLHF. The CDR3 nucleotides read TGTGCCAGCAGTTTACCCCCCCGACAGGTCCCAAGTTCACCCCTCCACTTT.

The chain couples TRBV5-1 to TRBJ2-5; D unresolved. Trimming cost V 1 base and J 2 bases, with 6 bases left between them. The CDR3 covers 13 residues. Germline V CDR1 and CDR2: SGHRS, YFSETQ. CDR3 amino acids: CASSLTLQETQYF. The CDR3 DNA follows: TGCGCCAGCAGCTTGACGTTGCAAGAGACCCAGTACTTC. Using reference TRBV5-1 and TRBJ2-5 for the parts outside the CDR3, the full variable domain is KAGVTQTPRYLIKTRGQQVTLSCSPISGHRSVSWYQQTPGQGLQFLFEYFSETQRNKGNFPGRFSGRQFSNSRSEMNVSTLELGDSALYLCASSLTLQETQYFGPGTRLLVL.

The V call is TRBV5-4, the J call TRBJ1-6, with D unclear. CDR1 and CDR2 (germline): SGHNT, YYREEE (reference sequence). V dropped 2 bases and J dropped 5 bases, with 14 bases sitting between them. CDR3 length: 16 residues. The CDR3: CASSLAPQNNNSPLHF. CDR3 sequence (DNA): TGTGCCAGCAGCTTAGCTCCACAGAACAATAATTCACCCCTCCACTTT.

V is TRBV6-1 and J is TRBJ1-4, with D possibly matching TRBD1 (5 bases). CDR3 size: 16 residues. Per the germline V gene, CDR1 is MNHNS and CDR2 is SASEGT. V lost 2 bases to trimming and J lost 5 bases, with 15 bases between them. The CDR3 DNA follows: TGTGCCAGCAGTGAAAGTTCGGCAGGGAGGAATGAAAAACTGTTTTTT. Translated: CASSESSAGRNEKLFF.

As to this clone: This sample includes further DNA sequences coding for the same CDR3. This CDR3 is CASSFPGGGYTF. The DNA for the CDR3 is TGTGCCAGCAGTTTTCCGGGAGGCGGCTACACCTTC. J is TRBJ1-2 and V is TRBV28; D remains ambiguous. With 3 bases removed from V and 8 bases from J, the gap between germline ends came to 10 bases. The CDR3 is 12 amino acids. CDR1 is MDHEN and CDR2 is SYDVKM in the germline V gene.

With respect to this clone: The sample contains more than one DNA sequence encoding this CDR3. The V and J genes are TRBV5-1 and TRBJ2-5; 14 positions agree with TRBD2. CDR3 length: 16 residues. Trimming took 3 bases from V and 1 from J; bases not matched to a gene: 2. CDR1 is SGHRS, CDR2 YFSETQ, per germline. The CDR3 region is CASSSGLAGGQETQYF. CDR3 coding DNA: TGCGCCAGCAGCTCCGGACTAGCGGGGGGCCAAGAGACCCAGTACTTC.

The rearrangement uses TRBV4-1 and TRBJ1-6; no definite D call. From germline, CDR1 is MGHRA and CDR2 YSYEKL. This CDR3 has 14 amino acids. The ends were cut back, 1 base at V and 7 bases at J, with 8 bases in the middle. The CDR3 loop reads CASSQAQANSPLHF. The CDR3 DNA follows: TGCGCCAGCAGCCAAGCGCAGGCCAATTCACCCCTCCACTTT.